These 9 T cell receptor beta chains came from one sample sequenced in a study of T cell clonality in common variable immunodeficiency. Repertoires were generated with immunoSEQ multiplex PCR, while TCRdb's copy carries only in-frame clones and drops some. This repertoire holds roughly 42,000 clones, and none appear only once. The sample comprised peripheral blood mononuclear cells. The receptors here all came from a person aged 18 to 75 in good health.

In this sample, this clone turned up many times. The CDR3 goes on 3 residues after the read ends, and that part is filled in from the germline J gene. V and J are TRBV30 and TRBJ1-2, with 8 bases fitting TRBD1. The V and J ends lost 4 bases and 5 bases, in that order; junction bases with no gene match: 12. In germline, CDR1 is GTSNPN, CDR2 SVGIG (reference sequence). This CDR3 has 15 amino acids. This CDR3 reads CAWKIRGRSRYGYTF. The part of the CDR3 DNA that was read is TGTGCCTGGAAAATCAGGGGGCGATCTCGATATGGC.

This clone was seen only a few times. The CDR3 end is not reached by the read, which stops 3 residues before it; the germline J gene fills it in. The chain has TRBV19 and TRBJ1-2, with D possibly being TRBD1 (6 bases). This CDR3 is built from 11 residues. CDR1 is LNHDA, CDR2 SQIVND, per germline (reference sequence). CDR3 residues: CASSIGTDYTF. The CDR3 DNA, read in part, is TGTGCCAGTAGTATAGGGACAGAC.

This clone was recorded at least ten times. The CDR3 goes on 3 residues after the read ends, and that part is filled in from the germline J gene. The chain carries TRBV19 and TRBJ2-2, with 10 bases matching TRBD2. The CDR3 loop spans 18 amino acids. Germline loops: CDR1 LNHDA, CDR2 SQIVND (reference sequence). Trimming took 3 bases from V and 3 from J; bases not matched to a gene: 10. The covered CDR3 bases are TGTGCCAGTAGTATGGCTAGCGGGAGAACCTATGACACCGGGGAG. Translated, it gives CASSMASGRTYDTGE. The CDR3, in full, reads CASSMASGRTYDTGELFF.

This clone came up many times. The sequenced fragment ends 3 residues before the CDR3 boundary, so the rest is inferred from the germline J gene. This sequence joins TRBV14 and TRBJ1-1; 11 bases agree with TRBD1. The V gene's germline CDR1 is SGHDN and CDR2 FVKESK. J lost 3 bases, V lost 4 bases, and 4 bases had no gene match. The CDR3 consists of 15 residues. The CDR3 protein is CASSLRTGGDTEAFF. CDR3 bases read: TGTGCCAGCAGCCTACGGACAGGGGGCGACACTGAA.

This clone has a count of ten or more. Read coverage stops 3 residues before the CDR3 terminus; the germline J gene supplies the remainder. This chain connects TRBV5-1 to TRBJ1-3; D possibly corresponds to TRBD1 (6 bases). Germline CDR1 reads SGHRS; CDR2 reads YFSETQ. This CDR3 spans 18 amino acids. Trimming left V 4 bases short and J 0 bases short, with 20 bases between. The CDR3 sequence is CASSVTPGHLSSGNTIYF. The part of the CDR3 DNA that was read is TGCGCCAGCAGCGTAACACCGGGACACCTGAGCTCTGGAAACACC.

This clone has ten or more counts. The CDR3 end lies 3 residues beyond the end of the read and is filled in from the germline J gene. The J gene is TRBJ1-6, the V gene TRBV14, with TRBD1 as a possible D gene (5 bases). This CDR3 has 15 residues. V lost 0 bases to trimming and J lost 10 bases, with 13 bases between them. The germline CDR1 and CDR2 sequences are SGHDN and FVKESK. CDR3 sequence: CASSQDPAGRSPLHF. CDR3 DNA (partial): TGTGCCAGCAGCCAAGATCCCGCAGGGCGGTCACCC.

This clone was found a few times. The read halts 3 residues ahead of the CDR3 end, with the missing end drawn from the germline J gene. The V gene is TRBV19, the J gene TRBJ1-2; 7 bases line up with TRBD1. This CDR3 region has 16 residues. Germline assignment: CDR1 LNHDA and CDR2 SQIVND (reference sequence). The CDR3 DNA, read in part, is TGTGCCAGTACCCACTCCGGAACAGGGGTAAACAATGAC. This gives the protein CASTHSGTGVNND. The whole CDR3 protein reads CASTHSGTGVNNDYTF.

There are many counts of this clone. Read coverage stops 3 residues before the CDR3 terminus; the germline J gene supplies the remainder. The chain carries TRBV5-1 and TRBJ2-5, with D perhaps TRBD1 (6 bases). Trimming took 4 bases from V and 1 from J, leaving 14 bases between them. The CDR3 extends over 15 amino acids. CDR1 is SGHRS and CDR2 is YFSETQ in the germline V gene. The part of the CDR3 DNA that was read is TGCGCCAGCAGCGCACGGACAGTTGGCCAAGAGACC. Its protein product is CASSARTVGQET. In full, the CDR3 is CASSARTVGQETQYF.

This clone was picked up many times. The read terminates 3 residues ahead of where the CDR3 ends, so the germline J gene completes it. J is TRBJ1-4 and V is TRBV6-2 or TRBV6-3; a weak D match, TRBD1 (5 bases). Trimming removed 2 bases at V and 4 bases at J, with 11 bases between. Germline loops: CDR1 MNHEY, CDR2 SVGEGT. The CDR3 length is 15 residues. CDR3 protein: CASSYDRGLNEKLFF. The covered CDR3 bases are TGTGCCAGCAGTTACGATCGGGGACTTAATGAAAAA.